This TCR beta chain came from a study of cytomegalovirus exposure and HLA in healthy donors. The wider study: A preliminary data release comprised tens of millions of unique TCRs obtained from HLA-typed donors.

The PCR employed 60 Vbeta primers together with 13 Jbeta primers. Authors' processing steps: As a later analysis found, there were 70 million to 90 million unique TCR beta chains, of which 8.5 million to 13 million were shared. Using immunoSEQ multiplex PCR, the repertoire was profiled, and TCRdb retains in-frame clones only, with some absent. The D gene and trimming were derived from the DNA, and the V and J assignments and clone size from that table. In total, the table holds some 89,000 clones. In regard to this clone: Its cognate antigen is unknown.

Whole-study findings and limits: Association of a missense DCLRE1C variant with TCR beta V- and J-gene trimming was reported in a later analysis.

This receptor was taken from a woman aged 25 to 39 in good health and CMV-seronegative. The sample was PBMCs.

The CDR3 DNA is TGTGCCAGCTCACCACGGCCGGACGGAGGTGAAGCTTTCTTT. Its translation: CASSPRPDGGEAFF. This rearrangement joins TRBV18 to TRBJ1-1; D gene unclear. This CDR3 is built from 14 residues. V lost 1 base, J lost 7 bases, and 13 bases lay in between. Germline V gene data show CDR1 as KGHSH and CDR2 as LQKENI. The variable domain in full, completed from reference TRBV18 and TRBJ1-1, reads NAGVMQNPRHLVRRRGQEARLRCSPMKGHSHVYWYRQLPEEGLKFMVYLQKENIIDESGMPKERFSAEFPKEGPSILRIQQVVRGDSAAYFCASSPRPDGGEAFFGQGTRLTVV.